This T cell receptor beta chain was identified in a study of patients and donors after allogeneic stem cell transplantation. TCRdb re-called the RT-PCR reads through MiXCR, storing one row per CDR3 protein. The sample records about 57,000 distinct CDR3 sequences, about an eighth being singletons. V lost 0 bases and J 0 bases, leaving 9 bases between the germline ends. This CDR3 comprises 16 residues. Germline lookup yields CDR1 MNHEY and CDR2 SVGAGI. This clonotype was counted many times. The rearrangement links TRBV6-5 to TRBJ1-3; D uncertain. The sequence was collected from a human donor who was either an allogeneic HSCT recipient or a stem cell or donor lymphocyte infusion donor (not recorded which). It is not recorded whose cells these are; they may come from a transplant donor. Input material: blood, either unsorted or a sorted T cell fraction (not recorded which). CDR3 in amino acids: CASSYSTVPSGNTIYF. CDR3 bases: TGTGCCAGCAGTTACTCCACAGTCCCCTCTGGAAACACCATATATTTT.